Here is one T cell receptor beta chain with its context. What it recognizes is unknown. The sample is drawn from a study of T cells in localized non-small cell lung cancer. The protocol was immunoSEQ multiplex PCR, while the TCRdb copy is restricted to in-frame clones and leaves out a portion. The table includes 100,000 to 150,000 clones, around 89% detected once. V trimming: 8 bases; J trimming: 7 bases; junction bases outside the gene matches: 8. The CDR3 length is 14 residues. The germline V gene has CDR1 SNHLY and CDR2 FYNNEI. Study findings and constraints: For the top 100 tumor clones, a median about 50 also appeared in adjacent lung.

Specimen: peripheral blood, collected before any cancer treatment. The sequence came from a female donor older than 55 with stage I lung adenocarcinoma. The chain links TRBV2 to TRBJ2-1; 10 positions match TRBD2. The DNA of the CDR3 is TGTGCCAGCTTAGGCAGCGGGAGGGCTAATGAGCAGTTCTTC. Amino acids: CASLGSGRANEQFF.